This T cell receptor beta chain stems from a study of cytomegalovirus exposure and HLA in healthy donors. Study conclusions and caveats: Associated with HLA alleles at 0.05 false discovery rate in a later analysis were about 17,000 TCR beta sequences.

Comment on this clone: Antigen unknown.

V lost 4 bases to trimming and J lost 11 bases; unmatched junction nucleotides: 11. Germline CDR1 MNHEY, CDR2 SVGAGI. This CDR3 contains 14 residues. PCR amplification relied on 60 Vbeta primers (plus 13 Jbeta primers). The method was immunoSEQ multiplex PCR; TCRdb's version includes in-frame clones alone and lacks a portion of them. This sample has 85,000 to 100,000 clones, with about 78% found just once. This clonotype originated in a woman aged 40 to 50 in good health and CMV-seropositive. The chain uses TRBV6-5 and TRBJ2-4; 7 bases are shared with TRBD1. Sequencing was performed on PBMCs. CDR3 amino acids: CASSFHRDSTFQYF. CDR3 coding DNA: TGTGCCAGCAGTTTTCACCGGGACAGCACTTTTCAGTACTTC.